The clone carrying this T cell receptor (beta chain) was counted at least ten times. Antigen: not known. The data derive from a study of identical twins. Findings and caveats of the study: Shared out-of-frame alpha sequences (those common to twins) showed excess low generation probability.

TCRdb re-analysed the 5' RACE reads in MiXCR, keeping a single row per CDR3 protein. The sample lists roughly 690,000 distinct CDR3 sequences, around 6% occurring once. With 4 bases clipped from V and 7 bases from J, the junction kept 6 bases outside the gene matches. The CDR3 totals 14 residues. In germline, CDR1 is DFQATT, CDR2 SNEGSKA (reference sequence). V and J are TRBV20-1 and TRBJ2-7, with 14 bases that match TRBD2. This receptor was taken from a man younger than 35 in good health. Sequenced: naive T cells sorted from blood. The CDR3 reads CSATGGLAGEEQYF. As DNA, the CDR3 is TGCAGTGCTACTGGGGGACTAGCGGGAGAGGAGCAGTACTTC.